This T cell receptor beta chain came from a study of T-cell reconstitution after alpha-beta-depleted transplantation in children. For TCRbeta, the library was prepared with unique molecular identifiers. TCRdb ran MiXCR on the PCR reads and lists one entry per CDR3 protein. The sample consists of about 610,000 distinct CDR3 sequences, roughly a tenth of them appearing once. This clonotype was counted between two and nine times. The receptor comes from a human donor who donated a stem cell graft to a child with acute myeloid leukemia. Sample: PBMCs from the stem cell graft donor, taken from the stem cell graft.

The chain's CDR3 is CASTVSGRDSYEQYF. The CDR3 region has the DNA TGTGCCAGCACCGTTTCGGGGAGGGACTCCTACGAGCAGTACTTC. V and J are TRBV12-3 or TRBV12-4 and TRBJ2-7; 7 bases are a match to TRBD2. V was pared by 7 bases and J by 0 bases, with 9 bases of the junction left unmatched. The CDR3 loop spans 15 amino acids.